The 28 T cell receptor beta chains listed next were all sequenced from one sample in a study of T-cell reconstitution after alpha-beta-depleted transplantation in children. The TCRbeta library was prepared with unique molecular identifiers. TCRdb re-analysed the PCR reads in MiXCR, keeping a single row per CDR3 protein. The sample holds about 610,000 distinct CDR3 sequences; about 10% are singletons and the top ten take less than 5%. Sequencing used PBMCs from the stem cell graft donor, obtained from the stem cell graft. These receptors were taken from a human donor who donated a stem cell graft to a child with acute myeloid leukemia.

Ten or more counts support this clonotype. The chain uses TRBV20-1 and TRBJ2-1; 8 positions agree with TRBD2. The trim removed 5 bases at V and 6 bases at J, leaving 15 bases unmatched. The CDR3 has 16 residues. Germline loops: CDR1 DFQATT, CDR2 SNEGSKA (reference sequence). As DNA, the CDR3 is TGCAGTGCTCTGACTCGGGAGGGCCTTATAGGCAATGAGCAGTTCTTC. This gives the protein CSALTREGLIGNEQFF.

CDR3 sequence: CASSEDSYNEQFF. The CDR3 DNA reads as TGTGCCAGCAGCGAGGACAGCTACAATGAGCAGTTCTTC. The gene calls are TRBV7-2 and TRBJ2-1; a weak D match, TRBD1 (6 bases). Trimming took off 5 bases at V and 3 bases at J, with 8 bases between the two ends. The CDR3 is 13 residues long. Germline loops: CDR1 SGHTA, CDR2 FQGNSA. The full variable domain, rest sourced from reference TRBV7-2 and TRBJ2-1, is GAGVSQSPSNKVTEKGKDVELRCDPISGHTALYWYRQSLGQGLEFLIYFQGNSAPDKSGLPSDRFSAERTGGSVSTLTIQRTQQEDSAVYLCASSEDSYNEQFFGPGTRLTVL.

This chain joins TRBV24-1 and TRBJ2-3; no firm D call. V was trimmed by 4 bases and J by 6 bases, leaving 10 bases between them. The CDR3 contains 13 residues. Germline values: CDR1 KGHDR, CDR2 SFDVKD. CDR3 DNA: TGTGCCACCAGTGAACCCCCCTCGGATACGCAGTATTTT. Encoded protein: CATSEPPSDTQYF.

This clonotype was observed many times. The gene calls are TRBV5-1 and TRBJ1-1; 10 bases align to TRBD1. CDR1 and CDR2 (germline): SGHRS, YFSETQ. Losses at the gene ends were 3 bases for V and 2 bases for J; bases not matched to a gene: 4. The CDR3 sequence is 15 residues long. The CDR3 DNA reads TGCGCCAGCAGCTGGGACAGGGGTCCTAACACTGAAGCTTTCTTT. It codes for CASSWDRGPNTEAFF.

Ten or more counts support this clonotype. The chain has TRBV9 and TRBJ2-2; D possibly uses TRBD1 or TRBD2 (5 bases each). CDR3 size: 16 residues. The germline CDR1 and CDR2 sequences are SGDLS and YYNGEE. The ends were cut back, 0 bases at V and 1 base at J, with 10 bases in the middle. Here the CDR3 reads CASSVGGGGNTGELFF. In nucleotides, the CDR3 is TGTGCCAGCAGCGTAGGGGGTGGGGGGAACACCGGGGAGCTGTTTTTT.

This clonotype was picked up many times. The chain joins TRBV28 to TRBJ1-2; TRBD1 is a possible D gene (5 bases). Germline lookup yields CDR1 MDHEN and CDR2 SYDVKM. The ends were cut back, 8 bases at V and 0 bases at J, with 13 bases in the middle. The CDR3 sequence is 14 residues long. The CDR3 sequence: CASGKGWTNYGYTF. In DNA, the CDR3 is TGTGCCAGCGGCAAGGGGTGGACTAACTATGGCTACACCTTC.

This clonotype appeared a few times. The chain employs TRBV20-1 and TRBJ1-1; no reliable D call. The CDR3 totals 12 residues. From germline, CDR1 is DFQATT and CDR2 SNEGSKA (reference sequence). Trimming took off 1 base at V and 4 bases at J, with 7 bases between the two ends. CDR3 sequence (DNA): TGCAGTGCTAGAGGGGGTAGCACTGAAGCTTTCTTT. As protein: CSARGGSTEAFF.

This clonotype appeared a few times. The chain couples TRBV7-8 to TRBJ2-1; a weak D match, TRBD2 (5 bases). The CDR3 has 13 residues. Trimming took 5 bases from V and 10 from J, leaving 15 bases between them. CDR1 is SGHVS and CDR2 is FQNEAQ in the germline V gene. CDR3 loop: CASSILDGKEQFF. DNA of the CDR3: TGTGCCAGCAGCATACTTGACGGGAAAGAGCAGTTCTTC.

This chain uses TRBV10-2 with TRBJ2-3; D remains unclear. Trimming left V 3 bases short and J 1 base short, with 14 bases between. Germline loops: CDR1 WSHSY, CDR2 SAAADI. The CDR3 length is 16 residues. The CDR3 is CASSDRSQLGTDTQYF. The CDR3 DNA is TGCGCCAGCAGTGATAGGTCGCAGTTAGGCACAGATACGCAGTATTTT.

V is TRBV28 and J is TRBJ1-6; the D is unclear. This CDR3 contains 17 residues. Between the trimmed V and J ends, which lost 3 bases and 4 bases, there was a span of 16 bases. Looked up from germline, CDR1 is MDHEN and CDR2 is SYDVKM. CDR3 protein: CASSLETGSIYNSPLHF. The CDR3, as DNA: TGTGCCAGCAGTTTGGAAACCGGGTCTATATATAATTCACCCCTCCACTTT.

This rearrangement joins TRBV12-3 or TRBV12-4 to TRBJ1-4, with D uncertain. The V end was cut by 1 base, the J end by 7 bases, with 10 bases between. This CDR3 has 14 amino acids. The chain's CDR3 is CASSLDLEGEKLFF. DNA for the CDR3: TGTGCCAGCAGTTTAGACCTGGAAGGTGAAAAACTGTTTTTT.

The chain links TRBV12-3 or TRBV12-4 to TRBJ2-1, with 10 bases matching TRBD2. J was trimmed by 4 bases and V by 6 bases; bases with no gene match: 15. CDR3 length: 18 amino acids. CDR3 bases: TGTGCCAGCAGCCAGATAGCGGGAGGAACCTACGGGTACAATGAGCAGTTCTTC. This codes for CASSQIAGGTYGYNEQFF.

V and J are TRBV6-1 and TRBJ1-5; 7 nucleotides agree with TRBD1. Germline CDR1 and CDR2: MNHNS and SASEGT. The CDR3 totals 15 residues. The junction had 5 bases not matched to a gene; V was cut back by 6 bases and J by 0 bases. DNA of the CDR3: TGTGCCAGCAGGCGGGGACAGTCTAGCAATCAGCCCCAGCATTTT. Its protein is CASRRGQSSNQPQHF.

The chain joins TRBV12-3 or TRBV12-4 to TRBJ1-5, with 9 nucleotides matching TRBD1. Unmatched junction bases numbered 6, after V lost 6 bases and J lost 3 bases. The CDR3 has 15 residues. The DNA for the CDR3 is TGTGCCAGCAGAGCCGGGACAGGGTCCAATCAGCCCCAGCATTTT. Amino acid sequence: CASRAGTGSNQPQHF.

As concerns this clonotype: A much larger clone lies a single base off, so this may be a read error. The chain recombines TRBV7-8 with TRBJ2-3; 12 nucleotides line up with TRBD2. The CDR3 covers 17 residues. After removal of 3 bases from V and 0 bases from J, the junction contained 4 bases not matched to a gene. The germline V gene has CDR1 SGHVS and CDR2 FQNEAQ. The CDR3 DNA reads TGTGCCAGCAGCTTGAACCTAGCGGGAGGGAGCACAGATACGCAGTATTTT. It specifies CASSLNLAGGSTDTQYF.

The CDR3 DNA is TGTGCCTGGAGTGTCGGAAGGGGAATGGACGAGCAGTACTTC. Translating it yields CAWSVGRGMDEQYF. The V gene is TRBV30, the J gene TRBJ2-7, with D possibly matching TRBD1 (5 bases). The CDR3 sequence is 14 residues long. V was trimmed by 0 bases and J by 5 bases, leaving 14 bases between them. Germline CDR1 is GTSNPN and CDR2 is SVGIG (reference sequence).

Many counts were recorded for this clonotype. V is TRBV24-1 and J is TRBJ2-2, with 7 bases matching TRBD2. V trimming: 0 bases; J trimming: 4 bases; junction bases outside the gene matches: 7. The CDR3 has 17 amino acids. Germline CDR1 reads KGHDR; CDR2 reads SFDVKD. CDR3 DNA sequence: TGTGCCACCAGTGATTTGGGGAGGGGACCGAGCACCGGGGAGCTGTTTTTT. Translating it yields CATSDLGRGPSTGELFF.

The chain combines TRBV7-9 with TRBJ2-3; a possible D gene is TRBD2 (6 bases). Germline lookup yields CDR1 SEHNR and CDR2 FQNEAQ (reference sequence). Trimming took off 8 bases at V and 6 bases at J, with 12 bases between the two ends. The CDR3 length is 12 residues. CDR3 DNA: TGTGCCAGCGCACTTGGGGGGGATACGCAGTATTTT. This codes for CASALGGDTQYF.

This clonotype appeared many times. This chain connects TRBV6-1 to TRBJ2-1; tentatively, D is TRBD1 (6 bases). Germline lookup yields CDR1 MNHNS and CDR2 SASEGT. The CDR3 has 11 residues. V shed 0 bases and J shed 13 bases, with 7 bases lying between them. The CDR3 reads CASSEAGHQFF. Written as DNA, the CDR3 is TGTGCCAGCAGTGAAGCGGGACACCAGTTCTTC.

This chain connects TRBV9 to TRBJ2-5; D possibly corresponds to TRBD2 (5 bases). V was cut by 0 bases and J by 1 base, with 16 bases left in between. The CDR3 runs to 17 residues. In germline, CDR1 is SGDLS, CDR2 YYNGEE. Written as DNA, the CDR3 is TGTGCCAGCAGCGTAGCTCACAGCGGAGGAACCCAAGAGACCCAGTACTTC. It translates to CASSVAHSGGTQETQYF.

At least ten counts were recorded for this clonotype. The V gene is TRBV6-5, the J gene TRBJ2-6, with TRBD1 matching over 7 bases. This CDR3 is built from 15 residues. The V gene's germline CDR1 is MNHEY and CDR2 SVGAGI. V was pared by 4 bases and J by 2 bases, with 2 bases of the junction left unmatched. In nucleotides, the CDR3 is TGTGCCAGCAGTTCCGACAGGGCTGGGGCCAACGTCCTGACTTTC. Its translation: CASSSDRAGANVLTF.

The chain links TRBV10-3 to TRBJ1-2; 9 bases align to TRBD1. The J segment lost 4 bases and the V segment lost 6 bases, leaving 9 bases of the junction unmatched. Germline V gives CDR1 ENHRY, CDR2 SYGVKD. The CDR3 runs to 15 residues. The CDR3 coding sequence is TGTGCCATCAGCTTTGGGACAGGGTCGGGCTATGGCTACACCTTC. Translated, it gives CAISFGTGSGYGYTF.

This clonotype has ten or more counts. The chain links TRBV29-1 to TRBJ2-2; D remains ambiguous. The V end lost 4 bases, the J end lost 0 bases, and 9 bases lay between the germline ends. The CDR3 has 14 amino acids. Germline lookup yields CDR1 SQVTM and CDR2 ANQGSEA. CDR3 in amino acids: CSVAVLANTGELFF. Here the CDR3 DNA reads TGCAGCGTTGCGGTCCTAGCGAACACCGGGGAGCTGTTTTTT.

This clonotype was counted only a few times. CDR3 region: CSARGPSMDTQYF. The DNA of the CDR3 is TGCAGTGCTAGAGGTCCCTCGATGGATACGCAGTATTTT. The chain recombines TRBV20-1 with TRBJ2-3; D not resolved. V lost 1 base and J lost 6, with 11 bases in between. Germline V gene sequence: CDR1 DFQATT, CDR2 SNEGSKA (reference sequence). The CDR3 totals 13 residues.

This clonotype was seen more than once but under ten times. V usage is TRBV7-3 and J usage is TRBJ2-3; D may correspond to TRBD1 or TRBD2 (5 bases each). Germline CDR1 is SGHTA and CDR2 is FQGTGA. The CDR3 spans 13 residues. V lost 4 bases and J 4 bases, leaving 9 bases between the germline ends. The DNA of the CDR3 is TGTGCCAGCAGCTGGGGGTCCCCAGATACGCAGTATTTT. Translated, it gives CASSWGSPDTQYF.

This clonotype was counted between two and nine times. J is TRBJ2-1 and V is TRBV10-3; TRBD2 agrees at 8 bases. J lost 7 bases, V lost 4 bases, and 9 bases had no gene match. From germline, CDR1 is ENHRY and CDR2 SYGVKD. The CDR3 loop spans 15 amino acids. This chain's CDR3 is CAISGSGSLGNEQFF. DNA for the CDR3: TGTGCCATCAGTGGGAGCGGGAGCCTAGGGAATGAGCAGTTCTTC.

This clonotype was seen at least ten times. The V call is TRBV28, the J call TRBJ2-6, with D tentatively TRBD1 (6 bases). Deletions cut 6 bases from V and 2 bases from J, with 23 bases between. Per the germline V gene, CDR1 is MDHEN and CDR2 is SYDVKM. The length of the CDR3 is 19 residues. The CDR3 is CASSLYRQVGVAGANVLTF. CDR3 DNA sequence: TGTGCCAGCAGCCTTTATCGACAGGTTGGGGTCGCTGGGGCCAACGTCCTGACTTTC.

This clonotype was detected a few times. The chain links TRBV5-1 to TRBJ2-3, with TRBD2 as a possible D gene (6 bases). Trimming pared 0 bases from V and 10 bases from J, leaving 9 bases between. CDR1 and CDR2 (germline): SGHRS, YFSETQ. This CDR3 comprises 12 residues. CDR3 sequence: CASSLGRGSQYF. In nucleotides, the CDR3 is TGCGCCAGCAGCTTGGGGCGGGGTTCGCAGTATTTT.